The 8 T cell receptor beta chains given below trace back to one sample, sequenced in a study of T cell responses to AZD1222 COVID-19 vaccine. Using immunoSEQ multiplex PCR, the repertoire was profiled, and TCRdb retains in-frame clones only, with some absent. The repertoire holds around 100,000 clones, with 85% to 95% as singletons. Sequencing was performed on peripheral blood, taken on day 0 of AZD1222 vaccination. These receptors originate from an adult in good health.

The chain has TRBV19 and TRBJ1-2; D is undetermined. In germline, CDR1 is LNHDA, CDR2 SQIVND (reference sequence). Trimming shortened V by 3 bases and J by 0 bases, and 5 bases separated the two germline ends. The CDR3 totals 13 residues. The CDR3 DNA sequence: TGTGCCAGTAGTATTGGCACTAACTATGGCTACACCTTC. Translating gives CASSIGTNYGYTF.

V and J are TRBV7-3 and TRBJ2-5; no clear D gene. V was trimmed by 4 bases and J by 7 bases, leaving 13 bases between them. The V gene's germline CDR1 is SGHTA and CDR2 FQGTGA. The CDR3 sequence is 13 residues long. CDR3 DNA: TGTGCCAGCAGCTCCCAAACGGGCAGGACCCAGTACTTC. Translating gives CASSSQTGRTQYF.

The V call is TRBV4-1, the J call TRBJ2-7; TRBD1 aligns across 11 bases. Germline CDR1 is MGHRA and CDR2 is YSYEKL. The CDR3 loop spans 14 amino acids. V shed 6 bases, J shed 2 bases, and the junction held 3 bases outside the gene matches. CDR3 nucleotide sequence: TGCGCCAGCAGTCGGGGACAGGGGGCCTACGAGCAGTACTTC. As protein: CASSRGQGAYEQYF.

About this clone itself: The same CDR3 also results from other DNA sequences found in this sample. This chain connects TRBV19 to TRBJ1-1, with 11 bases that match TRBD1. Germline values: CDR1 LNHDA, CDR2 SQIVND (reference sequence). The J segment lost 5 bases and the V segment lost 5 bases, leaving 4 bases of the junction unmatched. This CDR3 has 14 amino acids. CDR3 coding DNA: TGTGCCAGTAGTCTGGGGACAGGGGGAACTGAAGCTTTCTTT. This sequence encodes CASSLGTGGTEAFF.

This chain connects TRBV28 to TRBJ2-2; D gene unclear. The ends were cut back, 2 bases at V and 6 bases at J, with 4 bases in the middle. CDR1 and CDR2 (germline): MDHEN, SYDVKM. CDR3 size: 12 residues. For the CDR3, the DNA is TGTGCCAGCAGTTTAGGCCCCGGGGAGCTGTTTTTT. Residues: CASSLGPGELFF.

The chain combines TRBV24-1 with TRBJ2-6; 8 bases agree with TRBD2. This CDR3 has 18 residues. V was clipped by 3 bases and J by 2 bases; unmatched bases: 8. Germline loops: CDR1 KGHDR, CDR2 SFDVKD. The CDR3 protein is CATSDLKAGVTGANVLTF. The CDR3 bases are TGTGCCACCAGTGATCTGAAAGCGGGAGTGACTGGGGCCAACGTCCTGACTTTC.

This clone was seen a single time. The chain carries TRBV11-2 and TRBJ1-2; weak D call: TRBD1 (6 bases). With 2 bases removed from V and 5 bases from J, the gap between germline ends came to 12 bases. This CDR3 has 14 amino acids. Germline loops: CDR1 SGHAT, CDR2 FQNNGV. The CDR3 region is CASSLMDSPYGYTF. DNA for the CDR3: TGTGCCAGCAGCTTAATGGACAGTCCTTATGGCTACACCTTC.

The genes are TRBV6-5 and TRBJ2-1; 7 bases fit TRBD2. Germline CDR1 is MNHEY and CDR2 is SVGAGI. CDR3 length equals 15 residues. The J segment lost 7 bases and the V segment lost 2 bases, leaving 8 bases of the junction unmatched. CDR3 DNA sequence: TGTGCCAGCAGTTACATGTGGGAGGGCCGTAATGAGCAGTTCTTC. Residues: CASSYMWEGRNEQFF.